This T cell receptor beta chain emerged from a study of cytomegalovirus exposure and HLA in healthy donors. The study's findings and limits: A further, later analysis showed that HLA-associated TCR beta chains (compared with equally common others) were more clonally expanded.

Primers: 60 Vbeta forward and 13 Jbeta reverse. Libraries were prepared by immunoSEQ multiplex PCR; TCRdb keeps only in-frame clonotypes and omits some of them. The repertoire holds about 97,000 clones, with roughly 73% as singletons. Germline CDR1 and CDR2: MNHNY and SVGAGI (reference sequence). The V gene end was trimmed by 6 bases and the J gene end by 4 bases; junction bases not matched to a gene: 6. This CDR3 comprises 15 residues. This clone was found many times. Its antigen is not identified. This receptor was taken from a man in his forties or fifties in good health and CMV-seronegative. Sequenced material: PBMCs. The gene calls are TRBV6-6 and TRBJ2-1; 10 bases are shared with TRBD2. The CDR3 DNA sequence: TGTGCCAGCAGGACCCTAGCGGGGGCTTACAATGAGCAGTTCTTC. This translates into CASRTLAGAYNEQFF.